This T cell receptor (beta chain) was captured by sequencing in a study of T cells in Graves' hyperthyroidism and ophthalmopathy. Study results and caveats: A median about 7 months before onset, the model predicted ophthalmopathy.

CDR1 MDHEN and CDR2 SYDVKM come from the germline V gene. Deletions cut 4 bases from V and 4 bases from J, with 10 bases between. The CDR3 extends over 13 amino acids. Using around 10 ml of fresh peripheral blood, PBMCs were prepared. Regions amplified from RNA transcripts were the TCR beta CDR3 regions. A first-round RT-PCR of the TCR CDR3 used the HTBI primer set. TCRdb re-called the multiplex PCR reads with MiXCR, one entry per CDR3 protein. The table has around 270,000 distinct CDR3 sequences, around a fifth seen once. The sample holds many counts of this clonotype. As yet, its antigen is unknown. Sequencing was done on a sample of blood. This clonotype originated in a man aged 50-59 years with Graves' ophthalmopathy. The chain uses TRBV28 and TRBJ1-1, with no clear D. CDR3 in DNA: TGTGCCAGCAGTTGGCTTCCCGGCACTGAAGCTTTCTTT. Translation gives CASSWLPGTEAFF.